Sequencing of this T cell receptor beta chain was carried out in a study of blood T cell dynamics during melanoma immunotherapy. Each cfDNA sample had a fixed 40 ng loaded. Clones were read by immunoSEQ multiplex PCR, and TCRdb kept only the in-frame ones, dropping some. This sample has 700 to 850 clones, with about nine tenths found just once. The time point denotes: pre-treatment baseline. Apart from a couple of fast progressors, RECIST 1.1 response was judged 12 weeks post-infusion. No patient had earlier systemic cancer treatment, concurrent immunosuppressants, or another active cancer. The CDR3 consists of 16 residues. J gave up 7 bases and V 3 bases, and 6 bases lay outside the gene matches. Germline lookup yields CDR1 SGHNT and CDR2 YYREEE (reference sequence).

The sample consisted of cell-free DNA from blood, taken from a patient treated with checkpoint blockade. The chain combines TRBV5-4 with TRBJ2-2; 13 bases are shared with TRBD2. The TCR sequence derives from a human donor with melanoma. The CDR3 DNA is TGTGCCAGCAGCTCTGGGACTAGCGGGATAAGCGGGGAGCTGTTTTTT. Translated: CASSSGTSGISGELFF.